The present T cell receptor (beta chain) was sequenced within a study of response to subunit inactivated influenza vaccine. Findings and caveats of the study: The study's authors posited that every seasonal influenza vaccination enlists few new T cells.

By frequency in the sample, this clonotype is large (0.1 to 1%). Its antigen remains unknown. This CDR3 is 18 amino acids long. Trimming removed 0 bases from V and 4 bases from J; junction bases left unmatched: 6. The V gene's germline CDR1 is MNHEY and CDR2 SVGAGI. TCRdb re-analysed the RT-PCR reads in MiXCR, keeping a single row per CDR3 protein. The data contain around 320,000 distinct CDR3 sequences, approximately 20% of them singletons. The sample was PBMCs from blood, taken around 22 months after vaccination. The chain is built from TRBV6-5 and TRBJ1-6, with 10 positions matching TRBD1. The clonotype was recovered from a man aged 45 to 75 who received an inactivated influenza vaccine. The CDR3 region has the DNA TGTGCCAGCAGTTACTCAAAGACAGGGGGCATTTATAATTCACCCCTCCACTTT. Protein: CASSYSKTGGIYNSPLHF.